The 5 T cell receptor beta chains below were found in one sample sequenced in a study of cytomegalovirus exposure and HLA in healthy donors. 60 Vbeta and 13 Jbeta primers were used in PCR. Using immunoSEQ multiplex PCR, the repertoire was profiled, and TCRdb retains in-frame clones only, with some absent. The sample shows 130,000 to 150,000 clones, 73% of them seen only once. Sequenced material: PBMCs. The receptors derive from a woman under 30 in good health and CMV-seronegative.

The rearrangement links TRBV11-3 to TRBJ1-1, with a weak D call TRBD1 (6 bases). Germline V gene data show CDR1 as SGHNT and CDR2 as YENEEA. The CDR3 has 14 amino acids. Trimming took 5 bases from V and 3 from J, leaving 13 bases between them. CDR3 bases: TGTGCCAGCAGCCGACTCAGGGGTGACACTGAAGCTTTCTTT. This translates into CASSRLRGDTEAFF.

This chain connects TRBV12-5 to TRBJ1-4; 7 bases line up with TRBD1. CDR3 size: 15 residues. The V segment lost 7 bases and the J segment 4 bases; nucleotides outside the gene matches: 9. In germline, CDR1 is LGHNT, CDR2 FRNRAP. CDR3 sequence reads: CASAWRGRNNEKLFF. The CDR3, as DNA: TGTGCTAGTGCGTGGAGGGGGCGTAATAATGAAAAACTGTTTTTT.

This clone appeared once. CDR3 DNA sequence: TGTGCCAGCAGCGTAGGGCAGGGGGAAGCTAACTATGGCTACACCTTC. It translates to CASSVGQGEANYGYTF. The chain joins TRBV9 to TRBJ1-2; 7 positions agree with TRBD1. The junction had 5 bases not matched to a gene; V was cut back by 0 bases and J by 0 bases. Germline lookup yields CDR1 SGDLS and CDR2 YYNGEE. The CDR3 spans 16 residues.

The chain recombines TRBV9 with TRBJ2-2; 8 nucleotides agree with TRBD2. This CDR3 is built from 15 residues. The J segment lost 6 bases and the V segment lost 1 base, leaving 5 bases of the junction unmatched. CDR1 and CDR2 (germline): SGDLS, YYNGEE. CDR3 region: CASSVLPGGAGELFF. The DNA for the CDR3 is TGTGCCAGCAGCGTACTACCGGGAGGGGCCGGGGAGCTGTTTTTT.

The V and J genes are TRBV5-6 and TRBJ2-7; 8 bases agree with TRBD1. CDR1 and CDR2 from the germline V gene are SGHDT and YYEEEE. J lost 2 bases, V lost 2 bases, and 0 bases had no gene match. The CDR3 runs to 13 residues. The CDR3 coding sequence is TGTGCCAGCAGCTTCAGGGGGCCCTACGAGCAGTACTTC. Protein product: CASSFRGPYEQYF.